This T cell receptor (beta chain) was captured in a study of blood T cell repertoires in COVID-19. Study-level information: From the United States, Italy and Spain came samples of acute and convalescent COVID-19. T cells, B-cell-depleted T cells, or PBMCs supplied cDNA or gDNA.

Original processing notes: Researchers report that nucleated cell counts were estimated from reference gene primer amplification. Sequencing used immunoSEQ multiplex PCR; TCRdb keeps in-frame clones, though not all of them. V, J and clone size were drawn from that table, and D and trimming were deduced from the DNA. Of over 300,000 clones in the sample, almost 90% are singletons; the top ten hold roughly 6.8%. The CDR3 totals 17 residues. Germline V lookup: CDR1 SNHLY, CDR2 FYNNEI. V lost 5 bases and J lost 0; bases outside the gene matches: 12. The chain joins TRBV2 to TRBJ2-5, with 7 bases that match TRBD1. This TCR derives from a man between 18 and 35 years old with active or convalescent COVID-19. Material for sequencing was peripheral blood. The CDR3 nucleotides read TGTGCCAGCAGTTTCGACAGGGTGCGAAGACACCAAGAGACCCAGTACTTC. Its translation: CASSFDRVRRHQETQYF.